These T cell receptor beta chains were read from a single sample in a study of blood T cell repertoires in COVID-19. Sequencing used immunoSEQ multiplex PCR; TCRdb keeps in-frame clones, though not all of them. Of some 260,000 clones listed, about nine tenths are singletons. Sample: PBMCs or T cells enriched from blood (not recorded which). These receptors were taken from a woman aged 25 to 39 with acute COVID-19. Both conserved end residues are part of each CDR3. Fields, in order: clone size, J gene, D gene, V gene, CDR3 DNA, CDR3 protein. A D gene is named only where the DNA matches it firmly. Where a row states a size, it is once, few, many or the class of an expanded clone; other rows omit it.

clone size: -; J gene: TRBJ2-7; D gene: -; V gene: TRBV11-2; CDR3 DNA: TGTGCCAGCAGCTTAGTCCTGGGGGCTCCCTACGAGCAGTACTTC; CDR3 protein: CASSLVLGAPYEQYF
clone size: -; J gene: TRBJ2-7; D gene: TRBD2; V gene: TRBV19; CDR3 DNA: TGTGCCAGTAGTATTAATCTAGCGGTCTCCTACGAGCAGTACTTC; CDR3 protein: CASSINLAVSYEQYF
clone size: -; J gene: TRBJ2-2; D gene: -; V gene: TRBV9; CDR3 DNA: TGTGCCAGCAGTGTAGCGGTGAACGGGGAGCTGTTTTTT; CDR3 protein: CASSVAVNGELFF
clone size: -; J gene: TRBJ2-7; D gene: -; V gene: TRBV7-8; CDR3 DNA: TGTGCCAGCAGCCTCCCTAGTACTTCGTCGACCTACGAGCAGTACTTC; CDR3 protein: CASSLPSTSSTYEQYF
clone size: few; J gene: TRBJ2-7; D gene: TRBD2; V gene: TRBV12-3/TRBV12-4; CDR3 DNA: TGTGCCAGCAGTAACCTAGCGGCCTACGAGCAGTACTTC; CDR3 protein: CASSNLAAYEQYF
clone size: -; J gene: TRBJ2-7; D gene: TRBD1; V gene: TRBV30; CDR3 DNA: TGTGCCTGGGCGCCCGGGACAGGGGTCTACGAGCAGTACTTC; CDR3 protein: CAWAPGTGVYEQYF
clone size: -; J gene: TRBJ2-1; D gene: TRBD2; V gene: TRBV2; CDR3 DNA: TGTGCCAGCAGCGATCCCGGGACTAGACGCAATGAGCAGTTCTTC; CDR3 protein: CASSDPGTRRNEQFF
clone size: -; J gene: TRBJ2-1; D gene: TRBD2; V gene: TRBV3-1/TRBV3-2; CDR3 DNA: TGTGCCAGCAGCCATCCGGGACTAGCGGGAGGGAACTACAATGAGCAGTTCTTC; CDR3 protein: CASSHPGLAGGNYNEQFF
clone size: once; J gene: TRBJ2-1; D gene: -; V gene: TRBV7-9; CDR3 DNA: TGTGCCAGCAGCAAGACGGCCGACACAGGGTTCTTC; CDR3 protein: CASSKTADTGFF
clone size: -; J gene: TRBJ2-3; D gene: TRBD1; V gene: TRBV19; CDR3 DNA: TGTGCCAGTAGCAGGGACAGGGTGGAGACAGATACGCAGTATTTT; CDR3 protein: CASSRDRVETDTQYF
clone size: few; J gene: TRBJ1-5; D gene: -; V gene: TRBV5-1; CDR3 DNA: TGCGCCAGCAGCACCGGTGGAGGGGACAATCAGCCCCAGCATTTT; CDR3 protein: CASSTGGGDNQPQHF